The 28 T cell receptor beta chains presented below share a single source sample, sequenced in a study of shared clonotypes between healthy human individuals. Only in-frame clones appear in the TCRdb table, and some are missing; sequencing was by immunoSEQ multiplex PCR. The sample has 600,000 or so clones, about 98% seen once. CD45RO negativity and positive selection for CCR7 defined naive CD8 cells, a population that excluded terminally differentiated effector memory CD45RA+ cells. Sequences were obtained from naive CD8+ T cells sorted from blood. The receptors were sampled from a man between 25 and 39 years old in good health.

This chain joins TRBV28 and TRBJ1-1; D is uncertain. This CDR3 has 15 amino acids. CDR1 and CDR2 from the germline V gene are MDHEN and SYDVKM. V lost 2 bases and J lost 3, with 13 bases in between. CDR3 loop: CASSLTVLVDTEAFF. In nucleotides, the CDR3 is TGTGCCAGCAGTTTAACCGTCCTGGTGGACACTGAAGCTTTCTTT.

The CDR3 DNA reads TGCGCCAGCAGCAATACTAGTATGGTGTCAAGCGGGAGTGCGTATGAGCAGTTCTTC. Amino acid sequence: CASSNTSMVSSGSAYEQFF. This chain joins TRBV10-1 and TRBJ2-1, with 8 nucleotides matching TRBD2. The V segment lost 6 bases and the J segment 8 bases; nucleotides outside the gene matches: 24. The CDR3 loop spans 19 amino acids. The V gene's germline CDR1 is WNHNN and CDR2 SYGVQD (reference sequence).

The V call is TRBV7-9, the J call TRBJ2-5, with 7 nucleotides matching TRBD2. The junction had 10 bases not matched to a gene; V was cut back by 4 bases and J by 2 bases. From germline, CDR1 is SEHNR and CDR2 FQNEAQ (reference sequence). The CDR3 contains 16 residues. CDR3 protein: CASSSNRLAGQETQYF. The CDR3 DNA reads as TGTGCCAGCAGCTCAAATAGACTAGCTGGACAAGAGACCCAGTACTTC.

V gene TRBV10-1 combines with J gene TRBJ2-1, with D uncertain. CDR1 is WNHNN, CDR2 SYGVQD, per germline (reference sequence). The CDR3 has 11 residues. V lost 5 bases and J lost 7, with 6 bases in between. The CDR3 protein is CASSIGNEQFF. The CDR3 coding sequence is TGCGCCAGCAGTATCGGGAATGAGCAGTTCTTC.

This sequence joins TRBV27 and TRBJ2-7, with D possibly being TRBD1 (6 bases). The CDR3 extends over 16 amino acids. Germline CDR1 is MNHEY and CDR2 is SMNVEV (reference sequence). With 6 bases removed from V and 2 bases from J, the gap between germline ends came to 20 bases. For the CDR3, the DNA is TGTGCCAGCAGCACACTGACCGGGACACTCGCCTACGAGCAGTACTTC. The encoded protein is CASSTLTGTLAYEQYF.

The chain employs TRBV7-5 and TRBJ2-2; the table's TRBD1 call for D was not verified on the DNA. TRBV7-5 is termed a pseudogene. The CDR3 extends over 15 amino acids. The CDR3 loop reads CVRSTGTGNTGELFF. CDR3 coding DNA: TGTGTCAGAAGCACCGGGACAGGGAACACCGGGGAGCTGTTTTTT.

This chain uses TRBV14 with TRBJ2-7; 7 positions agree with TRBD1. Germline assignment: CDR1 SGHDN and CDR2 FVKESK. This CDR3 has 17 residues. V shed 2 bases, J shed 0 bases, and the junction held 10 bases outside the gene matches. The DNA of the CDR3 is TGTGCCAGCAGCCAAAAATCCCTGACAGGGAGCTCCTACGAGCAGTACTTC. The encoded protein is CASSQKSLTGSSYEQYF.

This chain links TRBV28 with TRBJ2-7; a possible D gene is TRBD2 (6 bases). The CDR3 sequence is 14 residues long. The germline V gene has CDR1 MDHEN and CDR2 SYDVKM. Between the trimmed V and J ends, which lost 6 bases and 3 bases, there was a span of 15 bases. The CDR3 DNA reads TGTGCCAGCAGCAGCTCCGGGACTGGCTACGAGCAGTACTTC. It yields the protein CASSSSGTGYEQYF.

V is TRBV4-2 and J is TRBJ2-3; weak D call: TRBD1 (6 bases). This CDR3 comprises 20 residues. Germline loops: CDR1 LGHNA, CDR2 YNFKEQ. Trimming cost V 0 bases and J 2 bases, with 24 bases left between them. The CDR3 spells CASSQDSRRSWGQPTDTQYF. CDR3 DNA: TGTGCCAGCAGCCAAGATTCACGTCGGTCATGGGGACAACCCACAGATACGCAGTATTTT.

This chain links TRBV7-9 with TRBJ2-2, with D perhaps matching TRBD1 or TRBD2 (5 bases each). Germline CDR1 SEHNR, CDR2 FQNEAQ (reference sequence). The CDR3 runs 19 residues. V lost 2 bases and J lost 4, with 23 bases in between. CDR3 sequence: CASSLPLRGTSPTTGELFF. DNA for the CDR3: TGTGCCAGCAGCTTACCCCTTCGTGGGACCTCTCCGACCACCGGGGAGCTGTTTTTT.

The CDR3 here is CASSPELAGSTDTQYF. CDR3 coding DNA: TGTGCCAGCAGCCCGGAGCTAGCGGGGTCTACAGATACGCAGTATTTT. This chain connects TRBV7-2 to TRBJ2-3, with 9 nucleotides matching TRBD2. Germline lookup yields CDR1 SGHTA and CDR2 FQGNSA. The CDR3 totals 16 residues. With V trimmed by 5 bases and J by 3 bases, 9 bases remained unmatched.

CDR3 loop: CASSWPDCEQYF. As DNA, the CDR3 is TGCGCCAGCAGCTGGCCGGACTGCGAGCAGTACTTC. The J gene is TRBJ2-7, the V gene TRBV5-1; perhaps TRBD2 as D (5 bases). Trimming stripped 3 bases from V and 6 bases from J, with 10 bases between. Germline-derived CDR1 and CDR2 are SGHRS and YFSETQ. The CDR3 runs 12 residues.

The chain recombines TRBV6-1 with TRBJ2-7; D could derive from TRBD1 or TRBD2 (5 bases each). With 0 bases removed from V and 3 bases from J, the gap between germline ends came to 12 bases. The CDR3 spans 15 residues. The germline gives CDR1 MNHNS, CDR2 SASEGT. In DNA form, the CDR3 reads TGTGCCAGCAGTGAAGCGCCGGGACCTCTCTACGAGCAGTACTTC. Translated, it gives CASSEAPGPLYEQYF.

The genes are TRBV14 and TRBJ2-1, with D perhaps matching TRBD2 (6 bases). Trimming left V 6 bases short and J 6 bases short, with 15 bases between. The germline CDR1 and CDR2 sequences are SGHDN and FVKESK. CDR3 length equals 14 residues. CDR3 region: CASRLAGRSNEQFF. In DNA form, the CDR3 reads TGTGCCAGCAGATTGGCGGGAAGGTCCAATGAGCAGTTCTTC.

The V call is TRBV7-8, the J call TRBJ1-2; no clear D. The V end lost 1 base, the J end lost 0 bases, and 9 bases lay between the germline ends. The CDR3 has 15 amino acids. Germline lookup yields CDR1 SGHVS and CDR2 FQNEAQ. The CDR3 DNA is TGTGCCAGCAGCTTAGGAAGAATCTCTAACTATGGCTACACCTTC. Its protein product is CASSLGRISNYGYTF. The full variable domain, completed using reference TRBV7-8 and TRBJ1-2, is GAGVSQSPRYKVAKRGQDVALRCDPISGHVSLFWYQQALGQGPEFLTYFQNEAQLDKSGLPSDRFFAERPEGSVSTLKIQRTQQEDSAVYLCASSLGRISNYGYTFGSGTRLTVV.

This chain connects TRBV4-3 to TRBJ1-1, with TRBD1 identical over 8 bases. The V gene end was trimmed by 5 bases and the J gene end by 4 bases; junction bases not matched to a gene: 6. The CDR3 runs 14 residues. In germline, CDR1 is LGHNA, CDR2 YSLEER. CDR3 loop: CASSTGQGFTEAFF. As DNA, the CDR3 is TGCGCCAGCAGCACAGGACAGGGTTTCACTGAAGCTTTCTTT.

This rearrangement joins TRBV7-9 to TRBJ1-1; 7 nucleotides align to TRBD1. J lost 1 base, V lost 3 bases, and 8 bases had no gene match. Germline-derived CDR1 and CDR2 are SEHNR and FQNEAQ (reference sequence). The CDR3 is made up of 16 amino acids. This CDR3 reads CASSFQTGTANTEAFF. CDR3 DNA: TGTGCCAGCAGCTTCCAGACCGGGACAGCGAACACTGAAGCTTTCTTT.

The V gene is TRBV27, the J gene TRBJ2-1, with 11 nucleotides matching TRBD2. There are 16 residues in the CDR3. After removal of 5 bases from V and 1 base from J, the junction contained 4 bases not matched to a gene. From germline, CDR1 is MNHEY and CDR2 SMNVEV (reference sequence). For the CDR3, the DNA is TGTGCCAGCAGTCTATTAGCGGGGGGGTCCTACAATGAGCAGTTCTTC. It encodes CASSLLAGGSYNEQFF.

The CDR3 nucleotides are TGTGCCAGCAGCTTAGGGGACAGGGCCAACGGGGAGCTGTTTTTT. This sequence encodes CASSLGDRANGELFF. The chain links TRBV11-2 to TRBJ2-2; 9 nucleotides match TRBD1. The CDR3 spans 15 residues. Trimming took 1 base from V and 7 from J; bases not matched to a gene: 4. Germline V CDR1 and CDR2: SGHAT, FQNNGV.

J is TRBJ1-5 and V is TRBV6-6; no clear D gene. V lost 5 bases and J lost 7, with 15 bases in between. CDR1 is MNHNY, CDR2 SVGAGI, per germline (reference sequence). This CDR3 is built from 14 residues. The CDR3 loop is CASSLLMGLQPQHF. CDR3 sequence (DNA): TGTGCCAGCAGTCTACTAATGGGCCTGCAGCCCCAGCATTTT.

The V gene is TRBV6-5, the J gene TRBJ1-2; a possible D gene is TRBD1 (5 bases). Germline-derived CDR1 and CDR2 are MNHEY and SVGAGI. Trimming cost V 8 bases and J 7 bases, with 17 bases left between them. CDR3 length: 13 amino acids. CDR3 nucleotides: TGTGCCAGCCGCCCCGGCAGGGCGGGTGGCTACACCTTC. Protein sequence: CASRPGRAGGYTF.

The chain recombines TRBV9 with TRBJ2-7; no reliable D call. The germline V gene has CDR1 SGDLS and CDR2 YYNGEE. The V end was cut by 2 bases, the J end by 5 bases, with 17 bases between. CDR3 length: 15 residues. CDR3 sequence (DNA): TGTGCCAGCAGCGTTGGCGACGGAAGCCTGAACGAGCAGTACTTC. Its protein is CASSVGDGSLNEQYF.

This chain links TRBV7-9 with TRBJ2-7; TRBD1 matches 11 bases. Germline V gene sequence: CDR1 SEHNR, CDR2 FQNEAQ (reference sequence). Losses at the gene ends were 2 bases for V and 4 bases for J; bases not matched to a gene: 7. CDR3 length: 16 residues. In DNA, the CDR3 is TGTGCCAGCAGCTTAACCCGGGACAGGGGGTATTACGAGCAGTACTTC. This encodes CASSLTRDRGYYEQYF.

The chain employs TRBV14 and TRBJ1-2; a weak D match, TRBD1 (5 bases). V was pared by 4 bases and J by 5 bases, with 11 bases between. This CDR3 region has 13 residues. Germline V gene data show CDR1 as SGHDN and CDR2 as FVKESK. The CDR3 loop is CASSPFKGYGYTF. The CDR3 nucleotides are TGTGCCAGCAGCCCTTTTAAGGGGTATGGCTACACCTTC.

Comments on this clone: The sample has other DNA sequences that encode this CDR3 too. The chain is built from TRBV5-8 and TRBJ2-7, with D unclear. Trimming removed 0 bases from V and 2 bases from J, with 6 bases in between. The CDR3 is 13 residues long. Germline V lookup: CDR1 SGHTS, CDR2 YDEGEE. CDR3 DNA: TGTGCCAGCAGCTTGGGGAATGCCTACGAGCAGTACTTC. Translating gives CASSLGNAYEQYF.

The V gene is TRBV2, the J gene TRBJ2-1; 7 bases are shared with TRBD2. The trim removed 3 bases at V and 5 bases at J, leaving 7 bases unmatched. The CDR3 covers 15 residues. Germline lookup yields CDR1 SNHLY and CDR2 FYNNEI. For the CDR3, the DNA is TGTGCCAGCAGTGAGGCGGGAGTGACTGACAATGAGCAGTTCTTC. Its protein is CASSEAGVTDNEQFF.

The chain employs TRBV5-1 and TRBJ2-1; 12 bases are shared with TRBD2. Germline V gene lookup returns CDR1 SGHRS and CDR2 YFSETQ. The CDR3 is 16 amino acids. V trimming: 0 bases; J trimming: 8 bases; junction bases outside the gene matches: 6. The CDR3: CASSLGLAGDKDEQFF. CDR3 in DNA: TGCGCCAGCAGCTTGGGACTAGCGGGAGATAAAGATGAGCAGTTCTTC.

This chain joins TRBV7-9 and TRBJ2-7; TRBD2 agrees at 7 bases. CDR1 and CDR2 from the germline V gene are SEHNR and FQNEAQ (reference sequence). J was trimmed by 3 bases and V by 5 bases; bases with no gene match: 10. CDR3 length: 15 amino acids. The CDR3 reads CASSLLGRAGYEQYF. The CDR3 DNA reads TGTGCCAGCAGCCTCCTGGGGAGGGCTGGCTACGAGCAGTACTTC. The full variable domain, with the rest looked up from reference TRBV7-9 and TRBJ2-7, is DTGVSQNPRHKITKRGQNVTFRCDPISEHNRLYWYRQTLGQGPEFLTYFQNEAQLEKSRLLSDRFSAERPKGSFSTLEIQRTEQGDSAMYLCASSLLGRAGYEQYFGPGTRLTVT.